This is a list of T cell receptor beta chains from one sample in a study of preoperative IRX-2 immunotherapy in early breast cancer. The method was immunoSEQ multiplex PCR; TCRdb's version includes in-frame clones alone and lacks a portion of them. The sample consists of about 98,000 clones, more than 80% of them appearing once. Sequences were derived from tumor tissue, sampled after IRX-2 immunotherapy. The receptor source for this set is a human donor with breast cancer. Both conserved end residues are part of each CDR3. A D gene is named only where the DNA matches it firmly. The size of a clone is reported for some rows only, either as once, few or many, or as a class for expanded clones.

j_call v_call clone_size d_call cdr3_aa cdr3_nt
TRBJ1-2 TRBV19 - - CASSPRIGQHGYTF TGTGCCAGTAGTCCCCGTATTGGACAGCATGGCTACACCTTC
TRBJ2-3 TRBV28 - - CASSPVAGSTDTQYF TGTGCCAGCAGTCCCGTTGCGGGAAGCACAGATACGCAGTATTTT
TRBJ1-1 TRBV2 - - CASIRTSLGTEAFF TGTGCCAGCATTAGGACGTCACTGGGCACTGAAGCTTTCTTT
TRBJ2-7 TRBV7-1 - TRBD2 CASSKRMTSGGYEQYF TGTGCCAGCAGCAAACGTATGACTAGCGGAGGCTACGAGCAGTACTTC
TRBJ1-3 TRBV7-2 - - CASSSGSGNTIYF TGTGCCAGCAGCTCCGGGTCTGGAAACACCATATATTTT
TRBJ1-1 TRBV19 - TRBD1 CASSPRDRGRNTEAFF TGTGCCAGTAGTCCTCGGGACAGGGGAAGGAACACTGAAGCTTTCTTT
TRBJ2-2 TRBV9 - - CASSVEWFLANTGELFF TGTGCCAGCAGCGTAGAATGGTTCCTCGCGAACACCGGGGAGCTGTTTTTT
TRBJ2-1 TRBV29-1 - - CSTTESYNEQFF TGCAGTACGACAGAATCCTACAATGAGCAGTTCTTC
TRBJ2-5 TRBV28 - - CASSLRGKGQETQYF TGTGCCAGCAGTTTGCGAGGAAAGGGCCAAGAGACCCAGTACTTC
TRBJ1-1 TRBV10-1 once TRBD1 CVSSDRDGRNTEAFF TGCGTCAGCAGTGACAGGGACGGGAGGAACACTGAAGCTTTCTTT
TRBJ1-4 TRBV6-7 - TRBD1 CASSDPGTATNEKLFF TGTGCCAGCAGTGACCCCGGGACAGCAACTAATGAAAAACTGTTTTTT
TRBJ1-4 TRBV6-8 - - CAISGTSDGRLEKLFF TGTGCCATCAGTGGGACGTCAGACGGGCGATTGGAAAAACTGTTTTTT
TRBJ2-2 TRBV7-7 - - CASSLQDLNTGELFF TGTGCCAGCAGCTTACAGGATTTGAACACCGGGGAGCTGTTTTTT
TRBJ1-4 TRBV5-1 - - CASSLQGPNEKLFF TGCGCCAGCAGCCTACAGGGTCCTAATGAAAAACTGTTTTTT
TRBJ1-4 TRBV5-1 - TRBD1 CASSLVPQGAANEKLFF TGCGCCAGCAGCTTGGTACCGCAGGGGGCGGCTAATGAAAAACTGTTTTTT
TRBJ1-1 TRBV6-8 once TRBD1 CASSGQLNTEAFF TGTGCCAGCTCGGGACAGCTGAACACTGAAGCTTTCTTT
TRBJ1-1 TRBV28 - - CASRGGLDTEAFF TGTGCCAGCAGGGGGGGGCTGGACACTGAAGCTTTCTTT
TRBJ2-2 TRBV10-2 - - CASSETTGLGTGELFF TGCGCCAGCAGTGAGACGACGGGCCTTGGAACCGGGGAGCTGTTTTTT
TRBJ2-7 TRBV11-3 - - CASSSSTKPRDEQYF TGTGCCAGCAGCTCGTCGACTAAACCTAGGGACGAGCAGTACTTC
TRBJ1-1 TRBV18 once - CASSPTQGSTEAFF TGTGCCAGCTCACCAACACAGGGTTCCACTGAAGCTTTCTTT
TRBJ1-1 TRBV22-1 - - CASSEIRAGRTEAFF TGTGCCAGCAGTGAGATCAGGGCCGGTCGCACTGAAGCTTTCTTT
TRBJ1-2 TRBV29-1 - - CSVGHDGKGRLRGYTF TGCAGCGTTGGGCACGATGGTAAGGGTCGTCTTCGGGGCTACACCTTC